This T cell receptor (beta chain) was identified during a study of patients and donors after allogeneic stem cell transplantation. TCRdb re-analysed the RT-PCR reads in MiXCR, keeping a single row per CDR3 protein. Of approximately 430,000 distinct CDR3 sequences listed, about a sixth are singletons. The CDR3 runs 13 residues. V lost 7 bases and J 4 bases, leaving 13 bases between the germline ends. At least ten counts were recorded for this clonotype. The rearrangement uses TRBV12-3 or TRBV12-4 and TRBJ1-2; no reliable D call. The TCR was taken from a human donor who was either an allogeneic HSCT recipient or a stem cell or donor lymphocyte infusion donor (not recorded which). It is not recorded whose cells these are; they may come from a transplant donor. Specimen: blood, either unsorted or a sorted T cell fraction (not recorded which). CDR3 bases: TGTGCCAGCACCTGGGCCGCCTTCTATGGCTACACCTTC. Amino acid sequence: CASTWAAFYGYTF.